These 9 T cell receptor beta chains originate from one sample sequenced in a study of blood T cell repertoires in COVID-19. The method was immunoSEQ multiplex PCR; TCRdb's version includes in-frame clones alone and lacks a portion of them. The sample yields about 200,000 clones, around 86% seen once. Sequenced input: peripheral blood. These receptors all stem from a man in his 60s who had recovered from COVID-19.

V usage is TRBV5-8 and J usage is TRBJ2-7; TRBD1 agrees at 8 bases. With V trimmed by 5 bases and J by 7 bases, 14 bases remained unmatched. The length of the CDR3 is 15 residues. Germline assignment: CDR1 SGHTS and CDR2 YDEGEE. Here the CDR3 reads CASRSRQGRYGEQYF. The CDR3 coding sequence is TGTGCCAGCAGATCCCGACAGGGGCGATACGGTGAGCAGTACTTC.

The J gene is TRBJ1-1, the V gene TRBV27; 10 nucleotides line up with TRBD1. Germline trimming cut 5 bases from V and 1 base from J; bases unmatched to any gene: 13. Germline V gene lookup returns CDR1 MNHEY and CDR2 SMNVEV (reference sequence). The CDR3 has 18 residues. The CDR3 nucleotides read TGTGCCAGCAGTCTGTCGACAGGGGGCCGAATGACGAACACTGAAGCTTTCTTT. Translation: CASSLSTGGRMTNTEAFF.

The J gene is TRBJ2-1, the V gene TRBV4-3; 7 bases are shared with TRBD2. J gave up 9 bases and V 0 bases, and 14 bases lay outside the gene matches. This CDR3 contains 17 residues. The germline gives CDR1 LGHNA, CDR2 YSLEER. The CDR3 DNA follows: TGCGCCAGCAGCCAAGATGGGCAGGAGGGAGGGGCTGGTGAGCAGTTCTTC. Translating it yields CASSQDGQEGGAGEQFF.

In DNA form, the CDR3 reads TGTGCCAGCAGTTCCCGGGACAGGGTCACAGATACGCAGTATTTT. This gives the protein CASSSRDRVTDTQYF. V usage is TRBV6-6 and J usage is TRBJ2-3, with 9 bases aligning to TRBD1. Losses at the gene ends were 4 bases for V and 2 bases for J; bases not matched to a gene: 4. CDR1 and CDR2 (germline): MNHNY, SVGAGI (reference sequence). The length of the CDR3 is 15 residues.

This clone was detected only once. CDR3 protein: CASSEGQWGQETQYF. The CDR3 DNA reads as TGTGCCAGCAGTGAGGGACAGTGGGGGCAAGAGACCCAGTACTTC. The chain is built from TRBV25-1 and TRBJ2-5, with 7 bases lining up with TRBD1. The CDR3 is made up of 15 amino acids. V trimming: 3 bases; J trimming: 2 bases; junction bases outside the gene matches: 6. Germline CDR1 and CDR2: MGHDK and SYGVNS.

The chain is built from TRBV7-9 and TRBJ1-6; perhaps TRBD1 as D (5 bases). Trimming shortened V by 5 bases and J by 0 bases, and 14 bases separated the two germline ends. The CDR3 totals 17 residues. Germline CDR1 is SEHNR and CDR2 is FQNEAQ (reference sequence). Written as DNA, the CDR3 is TGTGCCAGCAGCGCCAGGGCGCGGAGCTCCTATAATTCACCCCTCCACTTT. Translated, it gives CASSARARSSYNSPLHF. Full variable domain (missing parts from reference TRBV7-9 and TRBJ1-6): DTGVSQNPRHKITKRGQNVTFRCDPISEHNRLYWYRQTLGQGPEFLTYFQNEAQLEKSRLLSDRFSAERPKGSFSTLEIQRTEQGDSAMYLCASSARARSSYNSPLHFGNGTRLTVT.

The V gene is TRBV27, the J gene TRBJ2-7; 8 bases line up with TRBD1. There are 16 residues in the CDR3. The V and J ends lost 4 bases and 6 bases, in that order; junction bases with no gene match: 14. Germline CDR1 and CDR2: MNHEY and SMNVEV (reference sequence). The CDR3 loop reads CASSSPTSRGRAEQYF. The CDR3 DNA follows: TGTGCCAGCAGTTCCCCCACAAGCAGGGGGCGCGCCGAGCAGTACTTC.

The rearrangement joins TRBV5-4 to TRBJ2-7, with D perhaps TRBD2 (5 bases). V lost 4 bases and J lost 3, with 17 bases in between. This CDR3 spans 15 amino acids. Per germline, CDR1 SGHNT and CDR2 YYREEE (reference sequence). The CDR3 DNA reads TGTGCCAGCAGCGGCTCGAGGGCCGTCAACTACGAGCAGTACTTC. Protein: CASSGSRAVNYEQYF.

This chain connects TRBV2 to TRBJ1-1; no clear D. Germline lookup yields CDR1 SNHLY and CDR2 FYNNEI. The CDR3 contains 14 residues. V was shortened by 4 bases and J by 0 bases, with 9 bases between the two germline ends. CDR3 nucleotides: TGTGCCAGCAGTGGCGGTCGGCTGAACACTGAAGCTTTCTTT. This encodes CASSGGRLNTEAFF.